Below are 23 T cell receptor beta chains sequenced from a single sample in a study of shared clonotypes between healthy human individuals. Libraries were prepared by immunoSEQ multiplex PCR; TCRdb keeps only in-frame clonotypes and omits some of them. The table shows some 2.1 million clones, with roughly 94% occurring only once. Material: naive CD4+ T cells sorted from blood. Indicated subset: CD45RA+ positively selected. These TCRs come from a man aged 18 to 30 in good health.

The chain links TRBV6-1 to TRBJ1-5; 7 bases align to TRBD1. The CDR3 has 15 amino acids. Trimming removed 6 bases from V and 7 bases from J; junction bases left unmatched: 12. CDR1 MNHNS and CDR2 SASEGT come from the germline V gene. In DNA form, the CDR3 reads TGTGCCAGCAGGGCCCGAATACAGGGGAACCAGCCCCAGCATTTT. It specifies CASRARIQGNQPQHF.

The rearrangement links TRBV29-1 to TRBJ1-1; D is ambiguous. The germline V and J ends were trimmed by 6 bases and 10 bases, with 18 bases remaining between them. CDR1 is SQVTM, CDR2 ANQGSEA, per germline. The CDR3 sequence is 12 residues long. CDR3 residues: CSVVGDPLPAFF. CDR3 DNA: TGCAGCGTCGTGGGTGATCCACTACCAGCTTTCTTT.

The chain links TRBV9 to TRBJ1-2; the D is unclear. Trimming cost V 4 bases and J 4 bases, with 11 bases left between them. The CDR3 has 13 amino acids. CDR1 and CDR2 from the germline V gene are SGDLS and YYNGEE. The CDR3 loop reads CASSIGPLYGYTF. The CDR3 DNA is TGTGCCAGCAGCATTGGACCCCTCTATGGCTACACCTTC. Variable domain in full (rest from reference TRBV9 and TRBJ1-2): DSGVTQTPKHLITATGQRVTLRCSPRSGDLSVYWYQQSLDQGLQFLIQYYNGEERAKGNILERFSAQQFPDLHSELNLSSLELGDSALYFCASSIGPLYGYTFGSGTRLTVV.

The rearrangement links TRBV28 to TRBJ1-2; unclear D gene. Per the germline V gene, CDR1 is MDHEN and CDR2 is SYDVKM. V lost 5 bases, J lost 8 bases, and 15 bases lay in between. The CDR3 extends over 13 amino acids. The CDR3 bases are TGTGCCAGCAGTGTCCCTAATCAAGGAGGCTACACCTTC. Protein sequence: CASSVPNQGGYTF.

The chain combines TRBV18 with TRBJ1-1, with D perhaps TRBD1 (6 bases). This CDR3 region has 14 residues. V lost 6 bases to trimming and J lost 5 bases, with 16 bases between them. CDR1 and CDR2 (germline): KGHSH, LQKENI. In DNA form, the CDR3 reads TGTGCCAGCTCGGGATGGGGGGCCGAGACTGAAGCTTTCTTT. This gives the protein CASSGWGAETEAFF. The entire variable domain, with the rest obtained from reference TRBV18 and TRBJ1-1, is as follows: NAGVMQNPRHLVRRRGQEARLRCSPMKGHSHVYWYRQLPEEGLKFMVYLQKENIIDESGMPKERFSAEFPKEGPSILRIQQVVRGDSAAYFCASSGWGAETEAFFGQGTRLTVV.

This clone has a single count. The J gene is TRBJ2-7, the V gene TRBV13, with TRBD1 matching over 9 bases. CDR3 length equals 13 residues. Germline V gene data show CDR1 as PRHDT and CDR2 as FYEKMQ (reference sequence). Losses at the gene ends were 5 bases for V and 3 bases for J; bases not matched to a gene: 2. CDR3 loop: CASSEGQGYEQYF. CDR3 nucleotides: TGTGCCAGCAGCGAGGGACAGGGCTACGAGCAGTACTTC.

The chain recombines TRBV23-1 with TRBJ1-2; the match to TRBD1 covers 9 bases. TRBV23-1 belongs to the ORF category, with a function that is uncertain. With V trimmed by 0 bases and J by 4 bases, 15 bases remained unmatched. The CDR3 loop spans 19 amino acids. The CDR3 DNA is TGCGCCAGCAGTCAATCGAGAGTAGAGGACAGGGGATCCGGCTATGGCTACACCTTC. Translating it yields CASSQSRVEDRGSGYGYTF.

This clone was counted once. V and J are TRBV5-1 and TRBJ2-7; no reliable D call. Deletions cut 3 bases from V and 5 bases from J, with 9 bases between. Germline V gene data show CDR1 as SGHRS and CDR2 as YFSETQ. The CDR3 totals 12 residues. The DNA of the CDR3 is TGCGCCAGCAGCTCGATGGTGGACGAGCAGTACTTC. Its translation is CASSSMVDEQYF.

The genes are TRBV5-1 and TRBJ2-5; D possibly corresponds to TRBD1 (7 bases). The CDR3 consists of 15 residues. With 0 bases removed from V and 5 bases from J, the gap between germline ends came to 14 bases. Germline V CDR1 and CDR2: SGHRS, YFSETQ. CDR3 DNA sequence: TGCGCCAGCAGCTTGGAGGGCAGGGGGAGGGAGACCCAGTACTTC. It is translated as CASSLEGRGRETQYF.

The chain couples TRBV7-2 to TRBJ2-7, with D perhaps matching TRBD2 (6 bases). The CDR3 is 15 amino acids. Germline lookup yields CDR1 SGHTA and CDR2 FQGNSA. V lost 5 bases, J lost 5 bases, and 19 bases lay in between. The CDR3 DNA reads as TGTGCCAGCAGCCCCCACGCGGGGCCGGTCGACGAGCAGTACTTC. Protein: CASSPHAGPVDEQYF.

The V and J genes are TRBV6-5 and TRBJ2-7, with 9 positions matching TRBD2. Germline CDR1 reads MNHEY; CDR2 reads SVGAGI. J was trimmed by 3 bases and V by 6 bases; bases with no gene match: 9. The CDR3 contains 15 residues. The CDR3 DNA reads as TGTGCCAGCAGCTACGCGCGGGGGGGGATCTACGAGCAGTACTTC. Translated, it gives CASSYARGGIYEQYF.

As to this clone: The same CDR3 is also encoded by other DNA sequences in this sample. This CDR3 is CASSSGGTGNTIYF. In DNA, the CDR3 is TGTGCCAGCTCCTCCGGGGGCACTGGAAACACCATATATTTT. The chain combines TRBV6-1 with TRBJ1-3, with D possibly matching TRBD1 (6 bases). From germline, CDR1 is MNHNS and CDR2 SASEGT. This CDR3 has 14 residues. Trimming took off 8 bases at V and 2 bases at J, with 13 bases between the two ends.

This clone has more than one count but fewer than ten. Other DNA sequences within the sample encode an identical CDR3. The V call is TRBV20-1, the J call TRBJ2-7; D unresolved. Germline loops: CDR1 DFQATT, CDR2 SNEGSKA (reference sequence). CDR3 size: 10 residues. Deletions cut 1 base from V and 5 bases from J, with 3 bases between. The CDR3 nucleotides are TGCAGTGCTAGAGGGGACGAGCAGTACTTC. Its protein is CSARGDEQYF.

The chain uses TRBV9 and TRBJ2-1; D gene uncertain. The CDR3 is made up of 14 amino acids. Germline loops: CDR1 SGDLS, CDR2 YYNGEE. V was clipped by 0 bases and J by 9 bases, with 13 bases between them. As DNA, the CDR3 is TGTGCCAGCAGCGTAGGTGGTCTTACTGGTGAGCAGTTCTTC. This codes for CASSVGGLTGEQFF.

A single count supports this clone. The chain employs TRBV7-2 and TRBJ2-3; D gene unclear. V lost 5 bases, J lost 4 bases, and 10 bases lay in between. The CDR3 totals 13 residues. Per the germline V gene, CDR1 is SGHTA and CDR2 is FQGNSA. The CDR3 DNA is TGTGCCAGCAGCCGTAGTCCAGCAGATACGCAGTATTTT. Its protein is CASSRSPADTQYF.

This chain uses TRBV20-1 with TRBJ2-5; the D is unclear. This CDR3 contains 8 residues. V was shortened by 5 bases and J by 9 bases, with 4 bases between the two germline ends. Germline CDR1 is DFQATT and CDR2 is SNEGSKA (reference sequence). Here the CDR3 reads CSAGPQYF. In nucleotides, the CDR3 is TGCAGTGCTGGCCCCCAGTACTTC.

The chain recombines TRBV7-9 with TRBJ2-1; the D gene is possibly TRBD2 (6 bases). V lost 5 bases, J lost 9 bases, and 20 bases lay in between. Germline assignment: CDR1 SEHNR and CDR2 FQNEAQ (reference sequence). The CDR3 has 15 residues. The CDR3 nucleotides are TGTGCCAGCAGCCTACGGTCTAGCGCCTGGGGTGAGCAGTTCTTC. Amino acids: CASSLRSSAWGEQFF.

Worth noting for this clone: At the DNA level, this CDR3 is encoded by other sequences in the same sample as well. This chain joins TRBV18 and TRBJ2-5; D gene ambiguous. Trimming stripped 3 bases from V and 2 bases from J, with 1 base between. This CDR3 has 11 residues. Germline CDR1 and CDR2: KGHSH and LQKENI. This chain's CDR3 is CASSPQETQYF. As DNA, the CDR3 is TGTGCCAGCTCACCGCAAGAGACCCAGTACTTC.

V usage is TRBV30 and J usage is TRBJ2-2; no firm D call. CDR1 is GTSNPN, CDR2 SVGIG, per germline (reference sequence). The CDR3 totals 14 residues. The V gene lost 4 bases and the J gene lost 3 bases, with 12 bases spanning the gap. The CDR3 region has the DNA TGTGCCTGGACTTGGAGTGGATACACCGGGGAGCTGTTTTTT. This codes for CAWTWSGYTGELFF.

This chain uses TRBV6-5 with TRBJ2-1; 7 bases are shared with TRBD1. The CDR3 spans 14 residues. Germline CDR1 and CDR2: MNHEY and SVGAGI. V lost 6 bases to trimming and J lost 5 bases; unmatched junction nucleotides: 7. The CDR3 region is CASRYRGGHNEQFF. As DNA, the CDR3 is TGTGCCAGCAGATACAGGGGCGGACACAATGAGCAGTTCTTC.

The J gene is TRBJ2-3, the V gene TRBV7-3, with D tentatively TRBD1 (6 bases). Trimming cost V 5 bases and J 2 bases, with 11 bases left between them. The CDR3 loop spans 14 amino acids. Looked up from germline, CDR1 is SGHTA and CDR2 is FQGTGA. Written as DNA, the CDR3 is TGTGCCAGCAGCCAGGGGCTTAACACAGATACGCAGTATTTT. Residues: CASSQGLNTDTQYF.

In nucleotides, the CDR3 is TGTGCCAGCAGTTTATCGTCTGACCACGTCGTCACAGATACGCAGTATTTT. Its translation: CASSLSSDHVVTDTQYF. V usage is TRBV27 and J usage is TRBJ2-3; D not certain. Germline CDR1 is MNHEY and CDR2 is SMNVEV (reference sequence). Trimming left V 0 bases short and J 2 bases short, with 15 bases between. The CDR3 loop spans 17 amino acids.

The genes are TRBV29-1 and TRBJ2-5, with D uncertain. Germline V CDR1 and CDR2: SQVTM, ANQGSEA. Between the trimmed V and J ends, which lost 5 bases and 2 bases, there was a span of 9 bases. The length of the CDR3 is 12 residues. The CDR3 here is CSVSQEQETQYF. CDR3 DNA: TGCAGCGTTAGCCAGGAACAAGAGACCCAGTACTTC.